What follows describes a single T cell receptor (beta chain). This clone came up once. What this receptor recognizes is not known. Base qualities were left out, and no much larger clone turns up one base away. These data come from a study of blood T cell repertoires in COVID-19 (dated by TCRdb to 2020 to 2022). With regard to the full study: Collaborator samples came from the United States, Italy and Spain and covered acute and convalescent phases of COVID-19. The repertoires were released in a freely available public database intended as a resource for research on the immune response to SARS-CoV-2. A de-identified subject ID, COVID-19 status, age in years and sex were almost always included in the sample metadata. The dataset comprised deeply sampled blood TCRbeta repertoires from subjects exposed to, actively infected with, or recovered from COVID-19. Samples came from the ongoing ImmuneRACE study (first 160 participants) plus 1,254 subjects from 6 global collaborators. The material from the prospective study consisted of cDNA or gDNA derived from T cells, B-cell-depleted T cells, or PBMCs. HLA class I and class II types, where available, came from metadata supplied by the sample provider rather than from assay-based typing.

The collaborating institutions used their own protocols to collect whole blood in K2EDTA tubes. For TCRbeta analysis, collaborator samples were shipped as frozen whole blood, as isolated PBMCs, or as DNA extracted from either sample type. Trimming accounts for 4 bases at V and 0 bases at J, while the number of junction bases matched to no gene is 5. Including cysteine and phenylalanine, the CDR3 has 16 amino acids. CDR3 DNA is the only sequence kept; it has 48 bases, read in frame from the first base. The CDR1 and CDR2 encoded by the germline V gene are SGDLS and YYNGEE. On the study overall, not on this receptor specifically: How much clinical and demographic metadata was included differed by source and by participant, and the metadata was provided uncurated.

TCRbeta CDR3 regions were amplified from genomic DNA by means of the immunoSEQ Assay, a bias-controlled multiplex PCR. As for the original processing: Within the assay, amplification of reference gene primers was used to estimate how many nucleated cells each sample contained. To quantify the absolute abundance of each unique TCRbeta CDR3 rearrangement, sequence reads were collapsed and filtered. Productive Simpson clonality was computed per sample as the square root of Simpson's diversity index over productive rearrangements. As stored in TCRdb, this immuneACCESS dataset retains in-frame rearrangements with V and J assigned. A fraction of the clones does not appear; measured against another copy, unresolved V genes explain less than half of the discrepancy, and the remainder lacks a known reason. V, J and clone size were drawn from that table, and D and trimming were deduced from the DNA. Recorded for this sample are roughly 73,000 clones; about 69% of them occurred a single time. The ten top clones hold roughly 21% of the sample.

The chain is assembled from TRBV9 and TRBJ2-3, and 10 junctional nucleotides match TRBD2. Sequencing input: peripheral blood. The TCR comes from a man aged 70-80 years with acute or convalescent COVID-19. The CDR3 here reads CASSSGLATSTDTQYF. The nucleotide sequence reads as follows: TGTGCCAGCAGCTCGGGACTAGCGACTAGCACAGATACGCAGTATTTT.